A single sample is the source of the 27 T cell receptor beta chains below, sequenced in a study of CD4+ T cells in melanoma. TCRdb's table, derived via immunoSEQ multiplex PCR, lists solely in-frame clones and lacks some. The table lists around 130,000 clones, nearly 95% of them singletons. These receptors were collected from a human donor with melanoma.

V gene TRBV10-2 combines with J gene TRBJ2-7; 9 bases align to TRBD2. From germline, CDR1 is WSHSY and CDR2 SAAADI. This CDR3 has 15 residues. The trim removed 4 bases at V and 0 bases at J, leaving 4 bases unmatched. Here the CDR3 reads CASSGSGGSSYEQYF. As DNA, the CDR3 is TGCGCCAGCAGTGGGAGCGGGGGGAGCTCCTACGAGCAGTACTTC.

In its sample, this clone was seen once. The chain recombines TRBV6-1 with TRBJ2-7; 7 positions match TRBD1. The trim removed 3 bases at V and 1 base at J, leaving 3 bases unmatched. The CDR3 sequence is 14 residues long. CDR1 and CDR2 from the germline V gene are MNHNS and SASEGT. The DNA of the CDR3 is TGTGCCAGCAGTGACGAGGACAGGTCCTACGAGCAGTACTTC. Protein: CASSDEDRSYEQYF.

This clone was seen just once. The chain uses TRBV11-2 and TRBJ2-3; no definite D call. Trimming stripped 2 bases from V and 6 bases from J, with 12 bases between. Germline loops: CDR1 SGHAT, CDR2 FQNNGV. CDR3 length equals 14 residues. The CDR3 spells CASSLTGLPDTQYF. DNA for the CDR3: TGTGCCAGCAGCTTAACTGGGCTTCCGGATACGCAGTATTTT.

V usage is TRBV4-2 and J usage is TRBJ2-5; tentative D call: TRBD2 (5 bases). The CDR3 is 11 residues long. V was pared by 5 bases and J by 7 bases, with 8 bases between. CDR1 and CDR2 (germline): LGHNA, YNFKEQ. In DNA, the CDR3 is TGTGCCAGCAGCGCAGAGGGGACCCAGTACTTC. Protein sequence: CASSAEGTQYF.

The rearrangement uses TRBV9 and TRBJ2-7, with 14 bases fitting TRBD2. CDR3 length equals 16 residues. Germline V lookup: CDR1 SGDLS, CDR2 YYNGEE. With 0 bases clipped from V and 4 bases from J, the junction kept 3 bases outside the gene matches. CDR3 loop: CASSVGLAGGPYEQYF. In nucleotides, the CDR3 is TGTGCCAGCAGCGTAGGACTAGCGGGGGGGCCATACGAGCAGTACTTC.

The chain has TRBV27 and TRBJ1-1; weak D call: TRBD1 (6 bases). The CDR3 sequence is 15 residues long. V dropped 0 bases and J dropped 0 bases, with 8 bases sitting between them. Germline CDR1 reads MNHEY; CDR2 reads SMNVEV (reference sequence). The CDR3 is CASSLSRTVNTEAFF. The CDR3 bases are TGTGCCAGCAGTTTATCGAGGACAGTGAACACTGAAGCTTTCTTT.

The chain links TRBV18 to TRBJ2-5, with D uncertain. Germline lookup yields CDR1 KGHSH and CDR2 LQKENI. This CDR3 is built from 13 residues. V was cut by 2 bases and J by 4 bases, with 8 bases left in between. CDR3 sequence reads: CASSPDTRETQYF. CDR3 nucleotide sequence: TGTGCCAGCTCACCAGACACTCGAGAGACCCAGTACTTC.

The gene calls are TRBV5-6 and TRBJ2-5, with D unresolved. Germline loops: CDR1 SGHDT, CDR2 YYEEEE. V shed 2 bases and J shed 6 bases, with 14 bases lying between them. CDR3 length: 14 amino acids. DNA for the CDR3: TGTGCCAGCAGCTTTTGGACCGCGCCAAAGACCCAGTACTTC. Translation: CASSFWTAPKTQYF.

This sequence joins TRBV9 and TRBJ1-2, with D perhaps matching TRBD1 (5 bases). Germline V CDR1 and CDR2: SGDLS, YYNGEE. With 2 bases removed from V and 0 bases from J, the gap between germline ends came to 11 bases. CDR3 length equals 15 residues. In nucleotides, the CDR3 is TGTGCCAGCAGCGTCGGGGGTATAGCTAACTATGGCTACACCTTC. This gives the protein CASSVGGIANYGYTF.

This chain connects TRBV6-1 to TRBJ1-1; D not resolved. CDR1 MNHNS and CDR2 SASEGT come from the germline V gene. CDR3 length: 12 amino acids. V was pared by 5 bases and J by 6 bases, with 10 bases between. The DNA for the CDR3 is TGTGCCAGCAGTACCACAGTAGCTGAAGCTTTCTTT. Protein product: CASSTTVAEAFF.

The rearrangement joins TRBV4-2 to TRBJ2-1; perhaps TRBD2 as D (6 bases). V lost 3 bases to trimming and J lost 3 bases, with 30 bases between them. The germline V gene has CDR1 LGHNA and CDR2 YNFKEQ. This CDR3 is 21 amino acids long. CDR3 in amino acids: CASSQGRAGLGVFLRYNEQFF. The CDR3 region has the DNA TGTGCCAGCAGCCAGGGACGGGCGGGACTCGGGGTTTTTTTGCGCTACAATGAGCAGTTCTTC.

This chain links TRBV11-3 with TRBJ2-5; 14 nucleotides align to TRBD2. The germline CDR1 and CDR2 sequences are SGHNT and YENEEA. V lost 5 bases to trimming and J lost 0 bases; unmatched junction nucleotides: 5. The CDR3 has 17 residues. As DNA, the CDR3 is TGTGCCAGCAGCAGCGGGACTAGCGGGGGACACCAAGAGACCCAGTACTTC. Amino acid sequence: CASSSGTSGGHQETQYF.

CDR3 sequence: CASLPEGSGNTIYF. In nucleotides, the CDR3 is TGCGCCAGTCTCCCCGAGGGCTCTGGAAACACCATATATTTT. V usage is TRBV10-2 and J usage is TRBJ1-3; D is unresolved. Trimming took off 9 bases at V and 0 bases at J, with 12 bases between the two ends. The V gene's germline CDR1 is WSHSY and CDR2 SAAADI. CDR3 length: 14 residues.

This chain uses TRBV18 with TRBJ2-5; D not certain. Germline CDR1 is KGHSH and CDR2 is LQKENI. The CDR3 totals 14 residues. V lost 6 bases to trimming and J lost 5 bases, with 16 bases between them. CDR3 nucleotide sequence: TGTGCCAGCTCCCCAGTAGTGGGTGGCGAGACCCAGTACTTC. The encoded protein is CASSPVVGGETQYF. Filled out from reference TRBV18 and TRBJ2-5, the complete variable domain reads NAGVMQNPRHLVRRRGQEARLRCSPMKGHSHVYWYRQLPEEGLKFMVYLQKENIIDESGMPKERFSAEFPKEGPSILRIQQVVRGDSAAYFCASSPVVGGETQYFGPGTRLLVL.

In DNA, the CDR3 is TGTGCCAGCAGTGAATATAGCACGGAATATGGCTACACCTTC. Translation: CASSEYSTEYGYTF. This chain connects TRBV25-1 to TRBJ1-2; D ambiguous. The germline CDR1 and CDR2 sequences are MGHDK and SYGVNS. The CDR3 has 14 amino acids. The germline V and J ends were trimmed by 0 bases and 5 bases, with 10 bases remaining between them.

The chain uses TRBV7-6 and TRBJ1-1, with 7 bases fitting TRBD1. Germline-derived CDR1 and CDR2 are SGHVS and FNYEAQ. This CDR3 spans 14 amino acids. V was pared by 8 bases and J by 4 bases, with 10 bases of the junction left unmatched. The CDR3 coding sequence is TGTGCCAGCCAAAAGGGGGCCTCTGGCACTGAAGCTTTCTTT. Translating it yields CASQKGASGTEAFF.

This rearrangement joins TRBV30 to TRBJ1-2; TRBD1 might be the D (5 bases). There are 14 residues in the CDR3. V lost 0 bases, J lost 8 bases, and 16 bases lay in between. Germline V gene lookup returns CDR1 GTSNPN and CDR2 SVGIG (reference sequence). CDR3 in amino acids: CAWSVGHGGIGYTF. CDR3 DNA: TGTGCCTGGAGTGTAGGGCACGGGGGGATCGGCTACACCTTC.

This clone has just one count. The chain uses TRBV5-1 and TRBJ2-1, with TRBD1 identical over 8 bases. The CDR3 length is 15 residues. Losses at the gene ends were 4 bases for V and 6 bases for J; bases not matched to a gene: 9. Germline V lookup: CDR1 SGHRS, CDR2 YFSETQ. As DNA, the CDR3 is TGCGCCAGCAGCGTAAGACAGGGGCCTTTCAATGAGCAGTTCTTC. Its translation: CASSVRQGPFNEQFF.

A few counts support this clone. The chain is built from TRBV27 and TRBJ2-5; D tentatively reads TRBD1 or TRBD2 (6 bases each). There are 18 residues in the CDR3. The germline V gene encodes CDR1 MNHEY and CDR2 SMNVEV (reference sequence). Trimming removed 3 bases from V and 1 base from J, with 21 bases in between. The CDR3 loop is CASSFRFYPGGSQETQYF. CDR3 DNA: TGTGCCAGCAGTTTCCGCTTCTATCCCGGGGGCTCCCAAGAGACCCAGTACTTC.

This sequence joins TRBV2 and TRBJ1-2; TRBD1 aligns across 7 bases. Germline values: CDR1 SNHLY, CDR2 FYNNEI. V gave up 6 bases and J gave up 6 bases; unmatched junction bases: 10. The CDR3 runs 14 residues. This CDR3 is CASRGDSNWDGYTF. In DNA, the CDR3 is TGTGCCAGCAGGGGGGACAGTAATTGGGATGGCTACACCTTC.

This clone was observed once. This chain uses TRBV19 with TRBJ2-1; unclear D gene. CDR3 length equals 14 residues. Between the trimmed V and J ends, which lost 1 base and 3 bases, there was a span of 7 bases. Germline V gives CDR1 LNHDA, CDR2 SQIVND (reference sequence). The CDR3 region has the DNA TGTGCCAGTAGTATAGGCCAGGACTACAATGAGCAGTTCTTC. The encoded protein is CASSIGQDYNEQFF. The full variable domain, with the rest looked up from reference TRBV19 and TRBJ2-1, is DGGITQSPKYLFRKEGQNVTLSCEQNLNHDAMYWYRQDPGQGLRLIYYSQIVNDFQKGDIAEGYSVSREKKESFPLTVTSAQKNPTAFYLCASSIGQDYNEQFFGPGTRLTVL.

The gene calls are TRBV7-2 and TRBJ1-1, with a tentative D call TRBD1 (5 bases). The CDR3 extends over 14 amino acids. From germline, CDR1 is SGHTA and CDR2 FQGNSA. With 2 bases removed from V and 4 bases from J, the gap between germline ends came to 11 bases. CDR3 amino acids: CASSLFLGGTEAFF. In DNA form, the CDR3 reads TGTGCCAGCAGCTTATTCCTGGGGGGCACTGAAGCTTTCTTT.

The chain joins TRBV2 to TRBJ2-5; D is unresolved. V shed 2 bases and J shed 4 bases, with 8 bases lying between them. CDR3 size: 13 residues. Germline V gene lookup returns CDR1 SNHLY and CDR2 FYNNEI. The CDR3 loop is CASSEIPPETQYF. As DNA, the CDR3 is TGTGCCAGCAGTGAAATCCCGCCAGAGACCCAGTACTTC.

In its sample, this clone was seen once. This chain connects TRBV30 to TRBJ1-2, with D hard to call. V was trimmed by 3 bases and J by 2 bases, leaving 7 bases between them. The CDR3 has 12 residues. CDR1 is GTSNPN and CDR2 is SVGIG in the germline V gene (reference sequence). The DNA of the CDR3 is TGTGCCTGGAGGCCAGGAAACTATGGCTACACCTTC. This sequence encodes CAWRPGNYGYTF.

This clone turned up a few times. CDR3 in DNA: TGTGCCAGCGGTAAAAGGGAAGCTTTGACTGCTGAAGCTTTCTTT. Translated, it gives CASGKREALTAEAFF. The chain combines TRBV6-1 with TRBJ1-1, with D uncertain. Germline-derived CDR1 and CDR2 are MNHNS and SASEGT. This CDR3 comprises 15 residues. The V end was cut by 8 bases, the J end by 6 bases, with 22 bases between.

A few counts support this clone. The V and J genes are TRBV27 and TRBJ2-7, with D hard to call. Germline V gives CDR1 MNHEY, CDR2 SMNVEV (reference sequence). The V end was cut by 6 bases, the J end by 4 bases, with 10 bases between. This CDR3 region has 12 residues. CDR3 in amino acids: CASRTGLYEQYF. CDR3 coding DNA: TGTGCCAGCAGAACTGGGTTGTACGAGCAGTACTTC.

The table lists this clone with a count of one. The chain uses TRBV5-1 and TRBJ2-1; tentative D call: TRBD2 (6 bases). Germline V lookup: CDR1 SGHRS, CDR2 YFSETQ. Trimming left V 4 bases short and J 0 bases short, with 14 bases between. CDR3 length equals 16 residues. CDR3: CASSPGLSSSYNEQFF. For the CDR3, the DNA is TGCGCCAGCAGCCCGGGACTTTCCAGCTCCTACAATGAGCAGTTCTTC.